Sequencing of this T cell receptor (beta chain) was carried out in a study of blood T cell repertoires in COVID-19. Study-level background: COVID-19 samples from acute and convalescent phases originated in the United States, Italy and Spain.

From germline, CDR1 is LGHNA and CDR2 YNFKEQ. The CDR3 has 17 amino acids. The J segment lost 10 bases and the V segment lost 0 bases, leaving 13 bases of the junction unmatched. Repertoires were generated with immunoSEQ multiplex PCR, while TCRdb's copy carries only in-frame clones and drops some. The repertoire consists of about 240,000 clones, with about 89% occurring once and the leading ten covering approximately 3.7%. The chain joins TRBV4-2 to TRBJ2-1, with 9 bases matching TRBD2. The sample was PBMCs or T cells enriched from blood (not recorded which). The clonotype was recovered from a young woman who had recovered from COVID-19. Here the CDR3 reads CASSQDLGLATFQEQFF. CDR3 bases: TGTGCCAGCAGCCAAGATTTAGGACTAGCGACCTTTCAGGAGCAGTTCTTC.